This entry describes one TCR beta chain. Its antigen remains unidentified. V was clipped by 0 bases and J by 1 base, with 7 bases between them. CDR1 is MNHEY and CDR2 is SVGAGI in the germline V gene. The CDR3 covers 14 residues. Sequenced by immunoSEQ multiplex PCR; TCRdb stores in-frame clones only, minus some. The table has 150,000 to 200,000 clones, 90% to 95% seen once. This sample is part of a study of T cell responses to AZD1222 COVID-19 vaccine. Study background: Second-dose recipients at about 4 or about 12 weeks were treated as one pooled group. Study-level points and caveats: Clonal diversity was possibly underestimated, and the donors were mostly white British, with more females.

This receptor was identified in an adult in good health. The chain combines TRBV6-5 with TRBJ2-7; D may be TRBD1 (5 bases). The material was peripheral blood, obtained on day 0 of AZD1222 vaccination. The CDR3 sequence is CASSYSGRSYEQYF. DNA of the CDR3: TGTGCCAGCAGTTACTCGGGGCGGTCCTACGAGCAGTACTTC.